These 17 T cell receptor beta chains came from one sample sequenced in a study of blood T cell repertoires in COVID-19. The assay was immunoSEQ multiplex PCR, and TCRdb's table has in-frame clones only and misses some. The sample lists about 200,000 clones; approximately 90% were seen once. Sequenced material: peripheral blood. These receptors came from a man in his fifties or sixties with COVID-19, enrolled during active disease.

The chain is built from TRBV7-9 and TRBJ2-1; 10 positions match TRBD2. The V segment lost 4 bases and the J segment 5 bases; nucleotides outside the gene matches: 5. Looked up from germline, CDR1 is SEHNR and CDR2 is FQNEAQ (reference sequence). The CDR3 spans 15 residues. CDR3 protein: CASSSLAGVDNEQFF. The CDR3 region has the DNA TGTGCCAGCAGCTCCCTAGCGGGAGTTGACAATGAGCAGTTCTTC.

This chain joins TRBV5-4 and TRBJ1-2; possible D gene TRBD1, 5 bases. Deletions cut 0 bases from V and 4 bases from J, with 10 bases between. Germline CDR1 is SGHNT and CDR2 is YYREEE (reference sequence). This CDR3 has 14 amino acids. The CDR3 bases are TGTGCCAGCAGCTTGGTTACCCAGGGCTATGGCTACACCTTC. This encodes CASSLVTQGYGYTF. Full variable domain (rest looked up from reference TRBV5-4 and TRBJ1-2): ETGVTQSPTHLIKTRGQQVTLRCSSQSGHNTVSWYQQALGQGPQFIFQYYREEENGRGNFPPRFSGLQFPNYSSELNVNALELDDSALYLCASSLVTQGYGYTFGSGTRLTVV.

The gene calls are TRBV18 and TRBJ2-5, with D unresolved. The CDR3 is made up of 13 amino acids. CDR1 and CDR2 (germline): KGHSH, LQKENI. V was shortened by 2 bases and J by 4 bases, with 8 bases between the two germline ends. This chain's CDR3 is CASSPSRGETQYF. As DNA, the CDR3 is TGTGCCAGCTCACCATCACGAGGAGAGACCCAGTACTTC.

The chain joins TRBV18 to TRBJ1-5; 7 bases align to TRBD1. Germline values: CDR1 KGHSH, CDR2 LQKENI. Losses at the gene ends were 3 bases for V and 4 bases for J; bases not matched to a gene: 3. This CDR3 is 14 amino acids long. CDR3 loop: CASSPAGGNQPQHF. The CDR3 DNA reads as TGTGCCAGCTCACCTGCAGGGGGAAATCAGCCCCAGCATTTT.

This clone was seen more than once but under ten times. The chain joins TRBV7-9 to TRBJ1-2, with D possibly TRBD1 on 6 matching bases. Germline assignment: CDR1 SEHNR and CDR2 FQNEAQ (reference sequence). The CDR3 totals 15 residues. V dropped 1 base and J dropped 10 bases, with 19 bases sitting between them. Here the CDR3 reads CASSLDGDLGGVYTF. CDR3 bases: TGTGCCAGCAGCTTAGATGGCGATCTTGGGGGCGTCTACACCTTC.

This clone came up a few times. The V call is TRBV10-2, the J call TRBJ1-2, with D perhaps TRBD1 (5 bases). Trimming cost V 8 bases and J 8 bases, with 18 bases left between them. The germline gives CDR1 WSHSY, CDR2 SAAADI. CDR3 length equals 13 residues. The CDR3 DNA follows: TGCGCCAGCGGGGCGGGCAGGGAGGGCGGCTACACCTTC. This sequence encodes CASGAGREGGYTF.

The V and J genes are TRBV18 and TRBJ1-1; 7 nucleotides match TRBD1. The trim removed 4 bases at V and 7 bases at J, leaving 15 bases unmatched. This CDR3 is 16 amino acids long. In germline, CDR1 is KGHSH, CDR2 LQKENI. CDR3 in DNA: TGTGCCAGCTCACGGTACGATCAGGGGGATGGGAGTGAAGCTTTCTTT. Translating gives CASSRYDQGDGSEAFF.

CDR3 sequence reads: CASSPRVETQYF. CDR3 nucleotides: TGTGCCAGCAGCCCTCGGGTGGAGACCCAGTACTTC. V usage is TRBV7-2 and J usage is TRBJ2-5; D is uncertain. The germline V gene encodes CDR1 SGHTA and CDR2 FQGNSA. The germline V and J ends were trimmed by 5 bases and 5 bases, with 9 bases remaining between them. The CDR3 covers 12 residues.

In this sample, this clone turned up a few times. CDR3 loop: CASRGAEFSSPLHF. The CDR3 DNA reads TGTGCCAGCAGGGGAGCAGAGTTCTCTTCACCCCTCCACTTT. The V gene is TRBV6-5, the J gene TRBJ1-6; no firm D call. The CDR3 runs to 14 residues. Trimming stripped 6 bases from V and 9 bases from J, with 15 bases between. CDR1 and CDR2 from the germline V gene are MNHEY and SVGAGI.

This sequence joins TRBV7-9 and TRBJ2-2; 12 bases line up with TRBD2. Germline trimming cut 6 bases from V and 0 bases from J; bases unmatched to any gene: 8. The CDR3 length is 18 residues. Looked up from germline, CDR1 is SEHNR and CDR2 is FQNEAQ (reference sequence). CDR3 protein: CASSPLAGGNSNTGELFF. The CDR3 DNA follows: TGTGCCAGCAGTCCACTAGCGGGGGGCAATTCGAACACCGGGGAGCTGTTTTTT.

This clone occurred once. CDR3 sequence: CASSDGTLATNEKLFF. The DNA for the CDR3 is TGTGCCAGCAGTGACGGGACACTTGCAACTAATGAAAAACTGTTTTTT. The chain recombines TRBV2 with TRBJ1-4; D may be TRBD1 (6 bases). V lost 3 bases to trimming and J lost 0 bases, with 11 bases between them. The germline gives CDR1 SNHLY, CDR2 FYNNEI. This CDR3 spans 16 amino acids.

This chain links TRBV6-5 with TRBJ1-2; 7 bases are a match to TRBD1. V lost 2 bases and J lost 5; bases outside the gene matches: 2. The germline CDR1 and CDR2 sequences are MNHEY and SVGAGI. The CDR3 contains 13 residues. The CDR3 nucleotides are TGTGCCAGCAGTTACGAGGGGGCATATGGCTACACCTTC. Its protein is CASSYEGAYGYTF.

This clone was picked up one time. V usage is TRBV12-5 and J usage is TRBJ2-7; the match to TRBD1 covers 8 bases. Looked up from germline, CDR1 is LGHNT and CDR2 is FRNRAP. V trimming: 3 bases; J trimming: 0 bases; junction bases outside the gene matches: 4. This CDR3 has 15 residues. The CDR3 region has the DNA TGTGCTAGTGGTTTTGGGGACAGGTCCTCCTACGAGCAGTACTTC. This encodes CASGFGDRSSYEQYF. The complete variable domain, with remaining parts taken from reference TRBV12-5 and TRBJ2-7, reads DARVTQTPRHKVTEMGQEVTMRCQPILGHNTVFWYRQTMMQGLELLAYFRNRAPLDDSGMPKDRFSAEMPDATLATLKIQPSEPRDSAVYFCASGFGDRSSYEQYFGPGTRLTVT.

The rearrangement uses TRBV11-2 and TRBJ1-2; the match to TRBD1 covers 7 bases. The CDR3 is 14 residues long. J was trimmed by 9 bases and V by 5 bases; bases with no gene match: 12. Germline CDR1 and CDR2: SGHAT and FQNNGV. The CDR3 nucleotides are TGTGCCAGCAGCCTGCAGGGGGTTGCGGGCAGCTACACCTTC. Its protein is CASSLQGVAGSYTF. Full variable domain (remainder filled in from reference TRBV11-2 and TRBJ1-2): EAGVAQSPRYKIIEKRQSVAFWCNPISGHATLYWYQQILGQGPKLLIQFQNNGVVDDSQLPKDRFSAERLKGVDSTLKIQPAKLEDSAVYLCASSLQGVAGSYTFGSGTRLTVV.

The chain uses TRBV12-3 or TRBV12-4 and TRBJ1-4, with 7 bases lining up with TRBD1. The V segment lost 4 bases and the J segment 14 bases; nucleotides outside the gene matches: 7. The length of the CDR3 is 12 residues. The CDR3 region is CASSSSTGVLFF. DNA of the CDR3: TGTGCCAGCAGTTCCTCTACAGGGGTTCTGTTTTTT.

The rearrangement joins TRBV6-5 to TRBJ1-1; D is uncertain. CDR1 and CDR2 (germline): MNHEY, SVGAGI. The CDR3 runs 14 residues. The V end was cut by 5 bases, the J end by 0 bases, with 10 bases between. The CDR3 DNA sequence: TGTGCCAGCAGTCCGGGGAGCATGAACACTGAAGCTTTCTTT. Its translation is CASSPGSMNTEAFF.

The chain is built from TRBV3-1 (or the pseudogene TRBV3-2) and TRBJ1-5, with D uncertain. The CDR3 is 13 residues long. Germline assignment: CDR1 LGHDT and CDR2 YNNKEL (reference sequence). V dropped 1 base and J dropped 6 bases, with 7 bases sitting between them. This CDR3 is CASSQGESQPQHF. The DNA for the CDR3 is TGTGCCAGCAGCCAAGGGGAGTCTCAGCCCCAGCATTTT.